The sequence of this TCR beta chain was determined in a study of T cell changes during pregnancy in multiple sclerosis. The CDR3 consists of 14 residues. Trimming pared 0 bases from V and 0 bases from J, leaving 6 bases between. The germline V gene encodes CDR1 SGDLS and CDR2 YYNGEE. This clone was observed once. Assay: immunoSEQ multiplex PCR; the TCRdb copy retains only in-frame clones and omits some. In the table there are roughly 110,000 clones, around nine tenths of which are singletons. This chain joins TRBV9 and TRBJ1-2; D not certain. The sample was peripheral blood, taken in the third trimester of pregnancy. The TCR sequence derives from a female donor with multiple sclerosis, enrolled in a pregnancy study. The CDR3 sequence: CASSVDGANYGYTF. CDR3 bases: TGTGCCAGCAGCGTAGACGGAGCTAACTATGGCTACACCTTC.